These 10 T cell receptor beta chains share one sample of origin, sequenced in a study of blood T cells in healthy people across ages. It was with a sample-barcoded 5' primer and a J-beta primer mix that a second PCR of roughly 6 to 11 cycles was run. TCRdb reprocessed the 5' RACE reads with MiXCR, giving one entry per CDR3 protein. The table lists approximately 800,000 distinct CDR3 sequences, 58% of them singletons, with 22% in the top ten. Sequenced: blood. These receptors all stem from a man in his thirties or forties in good health.

This clonotype was observed a few times. V gene TRBV28 combines with J gene TRBJ2-7; D is undetermined. Germline V lookup: CDR1 MDHEN, CDR2 SYDVKM. CDR3 size: 13 residues. V was clipped by 3 bases and J by 2 bases, with 8 bases between them. The CDR3 DNA follows: TGTGCCAGCAGTTTCAACGGAGCCTACGAGCAGTACTTC. This encodes CASSFNGAYEQYF.

The V gene is TRBV18, the J gene TRBJ2-3; no firm D call. Germline V gene sequence: CDR1 KGHSH, CDR2 LQKENI. CDR3 length: 15 amino acids. Trimming removed 2 bases from V and 2 bases from J, with 11 bases in between. This CDR3 reads CASSPASLSTDTQYF. CDR3 nucleotides: TGTGCCAGCTCACCAGCAAGTCTATCCACAGATACGCAGTATTTT.

V is TRBV10-3 and J is TRBJ1-1, with 9 bases aligning to TRBD1. V lost 6 bases and J lost 4; bases outside the gene matches: 6. The CDR3 is 14 residues long. Per the germline V gene, CDR1 is ENHRY and CDR2 is SYGVKD. In DNA, the CDR3 is TGTGCCATCAGGGGGACAGGGACAGGCACTGAAGCTTTCTTT. It codes for CAIRGTGTGTEAFF.

This clonotype has a handful of counts. The rearrangement uses TRBV4-3 and TRBJ2-7, with 7 positions matching TRBD2. V shed 1 base and J 0 bases; nucleotides not matched to a gene: 6. There are 16 residues in the CDR3. In germline, CDR1 is LGHNA, CDR2 YSLEER. The CDR3 coding sequence is TGCGCCAGCAGCCAAGCGGCTAGCGGAAGCTCCTACGAGCAGTACTTC. Translating it yields CASSQAASGSSYEQYF.

The CDR3 sequence is CASSLGGRAVDTQYF. The CDR3 DNA reads TGTGCCAGCAGCCTGGGAGGAAGAGCGGTCGATACGCAGTATTTT. This sequence joins TRBV5-6 and TRBJ2-3; D possibly corresponds to TRBD2 (6 bases). There are 15 residues in the CDR3. Germline CDR1 SGHDT, CDR2 YYEEEE. The V end lost 4 bases, the J end lost 6 bases, and 18 bases lay between the germline ends. The full variable domain, completed using reference TRBV5-6 and TRBJ2-3, is DAGVTQSPTHLIKTRGQQVTLRCSPKSGHDTVSWYQQALGQGPQFIFQYYEEEERQRGNFPDRFSGHQFPNYSSELNVNALLLGDSALYLCASSLGGRAVDTQYFGPGTRLTVL.

V and J are TRBV11-3 and TRBJ1-1, with D maybe TRBD1 (6 bases). The CDR3 totals 16 residues. With 2 bases removed from V and 7 bases from J, the gap between germline ends came to 20 bases. CDR1 and CDR2 from the germline V gene are SGHNT and YENEEA. CDR3 sequence reads: CASSLRDRLRCIEAFF. CDR3 bases: TGTGCCAGCAGCTTACGAGACAGGCTCCGTTGCATTGAAGCTTTCTTT.

The chain uses TRBV3-1 and TRBJ2-6; no definite D call. The length of the CDR3 is 15 residues. Germline CDR1 and CDR2: LGHDT and YNNKEL (reference sequence). With 3 bases removed from V and 0 bases from J, the gap between germline ends came to 6 bases. In DNA, the CDR3 is TGTGCCAGCAGCCACCAGACCTCTGGGGCCAACGTCCTGACTTTC. This encodes CASSHQTSGANVLTF.

The rearrangement joins TRBV12-3 or TRBV12-4 to TRBJ1-2; TRBD1 matches at 8 bases. The CDR3 length is 13 residues. J was trimmed by 7 bases and V by 3 bases; bases with no gene match: 4. This chain's CDR3 is CASSFGTGAGYTF. CDR3 nucleotides: TGTGCCAGCAGTTTCGGGACAGGTGCTGGCTACACCTTC.

The V and J genes are TRBV29-1 and TRBJ2-2; 8 nucleotides agree with TRBD2. The germline V gene has CDR1 SQVTM and CDR2 ANQGSEA. The junction had 8 bases not matched to a gene; V was cut back by 4 bases and J by 4 bases. This CDR3 comprises 15 residues. The CDR3 DNA sequence: TGCAGCGTTGCTTGGCGGGAGGCGGTCACCGGGGAGCTGTTTTTT. Amino acid sequence: CSVAWREAVTGELFF.

This chain uses TRBV7-2 with TRBJ2-5, with D perhaps TRBD1 or TRBD2 (5 bases each). The end of the DNA fits TRBJ2-7 better, so the J call may be wrong. The germline V gene encodes CDR1 SGHTA and CDR2 FQGNSA. CDR3 size: 14 residues. The DNA of the CDR3 is TGTGCCAGCAGCACCCGGGACGGGTTTTACGAGCAGTACTTC. It encodes CASSTRDGFYEQYF.